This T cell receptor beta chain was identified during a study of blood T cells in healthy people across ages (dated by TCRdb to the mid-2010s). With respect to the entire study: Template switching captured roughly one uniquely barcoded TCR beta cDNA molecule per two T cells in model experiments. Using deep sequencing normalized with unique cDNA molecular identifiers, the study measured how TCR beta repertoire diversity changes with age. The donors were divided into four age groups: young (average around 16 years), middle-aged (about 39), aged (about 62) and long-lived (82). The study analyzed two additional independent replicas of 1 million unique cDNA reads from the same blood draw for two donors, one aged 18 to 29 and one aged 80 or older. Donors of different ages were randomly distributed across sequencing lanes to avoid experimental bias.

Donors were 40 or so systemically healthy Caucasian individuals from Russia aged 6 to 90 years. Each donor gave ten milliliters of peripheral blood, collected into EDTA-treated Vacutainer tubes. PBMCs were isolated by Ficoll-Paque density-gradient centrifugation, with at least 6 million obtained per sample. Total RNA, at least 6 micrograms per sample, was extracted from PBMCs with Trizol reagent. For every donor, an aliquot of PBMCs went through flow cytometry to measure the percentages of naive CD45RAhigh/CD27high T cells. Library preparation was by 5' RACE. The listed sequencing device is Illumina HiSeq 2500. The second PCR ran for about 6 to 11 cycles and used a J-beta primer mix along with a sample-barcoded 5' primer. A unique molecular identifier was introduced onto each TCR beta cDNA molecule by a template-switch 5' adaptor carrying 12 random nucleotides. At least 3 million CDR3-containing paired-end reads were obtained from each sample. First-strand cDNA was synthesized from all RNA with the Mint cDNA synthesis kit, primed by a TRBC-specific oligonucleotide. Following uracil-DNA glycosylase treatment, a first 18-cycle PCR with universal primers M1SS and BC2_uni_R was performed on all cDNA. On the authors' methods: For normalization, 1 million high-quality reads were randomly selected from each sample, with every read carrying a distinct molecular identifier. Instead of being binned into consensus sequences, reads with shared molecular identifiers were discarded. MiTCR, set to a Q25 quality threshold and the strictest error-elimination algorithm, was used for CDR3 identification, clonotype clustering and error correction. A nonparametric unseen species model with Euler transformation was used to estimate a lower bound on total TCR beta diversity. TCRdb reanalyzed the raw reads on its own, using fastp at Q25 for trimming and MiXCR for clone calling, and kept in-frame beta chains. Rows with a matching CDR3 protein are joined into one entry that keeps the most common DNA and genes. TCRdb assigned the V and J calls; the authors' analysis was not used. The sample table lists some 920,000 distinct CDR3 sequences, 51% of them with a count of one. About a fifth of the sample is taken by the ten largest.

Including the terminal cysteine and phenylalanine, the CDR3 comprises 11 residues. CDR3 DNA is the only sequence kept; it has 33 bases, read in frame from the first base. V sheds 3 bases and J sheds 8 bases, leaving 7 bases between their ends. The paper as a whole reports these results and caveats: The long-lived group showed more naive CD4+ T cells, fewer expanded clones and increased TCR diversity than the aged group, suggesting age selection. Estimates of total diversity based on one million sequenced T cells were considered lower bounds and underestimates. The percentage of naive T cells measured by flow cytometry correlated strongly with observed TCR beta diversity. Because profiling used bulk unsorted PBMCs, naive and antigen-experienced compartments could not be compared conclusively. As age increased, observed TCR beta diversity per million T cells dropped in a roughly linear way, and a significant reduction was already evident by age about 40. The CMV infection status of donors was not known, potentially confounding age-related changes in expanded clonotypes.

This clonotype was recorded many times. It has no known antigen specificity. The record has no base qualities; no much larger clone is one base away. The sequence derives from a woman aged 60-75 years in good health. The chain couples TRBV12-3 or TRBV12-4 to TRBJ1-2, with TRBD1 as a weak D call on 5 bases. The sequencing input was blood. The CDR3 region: CASSFGAGYTF. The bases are TGTGCCAGCAGTTTTGGGGCCGGCTACACCTTC.